The next 20 T cell receptor beta chains were all read from a single sample in a study of shared clonotypes between healthy human individuals. CD8 cells classed as naive were CD45RO-negative and positively selected for CCR7, excluding terminally differentiated effector memory CD45RA+ cells. The assay was immunoSEQ multiplex PCR, and TCRdb's table has in-frame clones only and misses some. The sample holds about 1.9 million clones; around 93% are singletons and the top ten take around 1.7%. The sequencing input was naive CD8+ T cells from PBMCs. These receptors came from a man between 18 and 35 years old in good health. Some clones in this sample may be carry-over from other donors' samples.

The chain joins TRBV19 to TRBJ2-2; the D is unclear. Per germline, CDR1 LNHDA and CDR2 SQIVND (reference sequence). This CDR3 contains 15 residues. V lost 5 bases and J 3 bases, leaving 13 bases between the germline ends. In DNA form, the CDR3 reads TGTGCCAGTAGTGATCGAATGGCGGACACCGGGGAGCTGTTTTTT. Translated, it gives CASSDRMADTGELFF.

The chain is built from TRBV15 and TRBJ2-2; 8 bases are a match to TRBD1. Germline CDR1 reads LNHNV; CDR2 reads YYDKDF (reference sequence). The CDR3 loop spans 14 amino acids. The V and J ends lost 5 bases and 4 bases, in that order; junction bases with no gene match: 3. The CDR3 region is CATSATGGTGELFF. Written as DNA, the CDR3 is TGTGCCACCAGCGCTACAGGGGGCACCGGGGAGCTGTTTTTT.

V gene TRBV4-1 combines with J gene TRBJ2-5; 7 bases agree with TRBD1. V lost 1 base to trimming and J lost 4 bases; unmatched junction nucleotides: 6. CDR1 MGHRA and CDR2 YSYEKL come from the germline V gene. The CDR3 covers 15 residues. CDR3 in amino acids: CASSQGGQLGETQYF. CDR3 bases: TGCGCCAGCAGCCAAGGGGGACAGCTAGGAGAGACCCAGTACTTC.

CDR3: CASSPVVLYNEQFF. CDR3 in DNA: TGTGCCAGCAGCCCCGTTGTTCTCTACAATGAGCAGTTCTTC. The chain is built from TRBV11-2 and TRBJ2-1; unclear D gene. This CDR3 comprises 14 residues. V was shortened by 5 bases and J by 3 bases, with 11 bases between the two germline ends. Germline CDR1 and CDR2: SGHAT and FQNNGV.

The V call is TRBV28, the J call TRBJ2-2; no clear D gene. CDR3 length: 16 residues. Trimming pared 5 bases from V and 4 bases from J, leaving 17 bases between. Germline CDR1 MDHEN, CDR2 SYDVKM. The CDR3 DNA reads as TGTGCCAGCAGTCCCCTCTTTTTACCGGGCACCGGGGAGCTGTTTTTT. This gives the protein CASSPLFLPGTGELFF.

Points on this clone: Other DNA sequences in this sample translate to the same CDR3. The chain recombines TRBV6-1 with TRBJ2-7; 11 bases line up with TRBD1. V was clipped by 2 bases and J by 3 bases; unmatched bases: 3. CDR1 and CDR2 from the germline V gene are MNHNS and SASEGT. CDR3 size: 15 residues. CDR3 sequence (DNA): TGTGCCAGCAGTGAACGGGACAGGGGGTTCTACGAGCAGTACTTC. Its protein product is CASSERDRGFYEQYF.

The chain employs TRBV7-6 and TRBJ2-7, with 8 bases identical to TRBD2. CDR1 is SGHVS and CDR2 is FNYEAQ in the germline V gene. The V gene end was trimmed by 3 bases and the J gene end by 4 bases; junction bases not matched to a gene: 14. The CDR3 has 17 amino acids. The DNA for the CDR3 is TGTGCCAGCAGCTTGGGTTCGGGAGGGGGGACCGGGTACGAGCAGTACTTC. Encoded protein: CASSLGSGGGTGYEQYF.

V and J are TRBV6-5 and TRBJ2-3, with 8 nucleotides matching TRBD2. V lost 2 bases and J lost 2; bases outside the gene matches: 3. In germline, CDR1 is MNHEY, CDR2 SVGAGI. CDR3 length: 15 amino acids. The CDR3 DNA reads TGTGCCAGCAGTTACGAAGCGGGAGACACAGATACGCAGTATTTT. As protein: CASSYEAGDTDTQYF.

The chain recombines TRBV28 with TRBJ1-1, with D unclear. This CDR3 spans 11 amino acids. Germline V CDR1 and CDR2: MDHEN, SYDVKM. V was pared by 8 bases and J by 3 bases, with 7 bases between. CDR3 sequence: CASPRDTEAFF. The CDR3 nucleotides are TGTGCCAGCCCGCGGGACACTGAAGCTTTCTTT. Complete variable domain (other parts from reference TRBV28 and TRBJ1-1): DVKVTQSSRYLVKRTGEKVFLECVQDMDHENMFWYRQDPGLGLRLIYFSYDVKMKEKGDIPEGYSVSREKKERFSLILESASTNQTSMYLCASPRDTEAFFGQGTRLTVV.

V usage is TRBV14 and J usage is TRBJ2-3, with unresolved D. Germline CDR1 and CDR2: SGHDN and FVKESK. V lost 2 bases and J 4 bases, leaving 10 bases between the germline ends. The CDR3 has 14 residues. CDR3 sequence (DNA): TGTGCCAGCAGCCAACCGACCCTCGCAGATACGCAGTATTTT. Residues: CASSQPTLADTQYF.

V gene TRBV5-1 combines with J gene TRBJ2-1; D is perhaps TRBD2 (7 bases). This CDR3 region has 16 residues. Looked up from germline, CDR1 is SGHRS and CDR2 is YFSETQ. Trimming took 7 bases from V and 2 from J, leaving 19 bases between them. The CDR3 spells CASGGAPFGTYNEQFF. DNA of the CDR3: TGCGCCAGCGGGGGGGCGCCCTTTGGGACCTACAATGAGCAGTTCTTC.

Only one count was recorded for this clone. This chain's CDR3 is CASSGADSQETQYF. In nucleotides, the CDR3 is TGTGCCAGCAGCGGGGCCGACAGCCAAGAGACCCAGTACTTC. This chain joins TRBV5-4 and TRBJ2-5, with D possibly being TRBD1 (5 bases). The CDR3 is 14 amino acids. The V gene's germline CDR1 is SGHNT and CDR2 YYREEE (reference sequence). V lost 4 bases to trimming and J lost 1 base, with 11 bases between them.

The chain carries TRBV10-2 and TRBJ2-3; 7 bases line up with TRBD2. This CDR3 is 18 amino acids long. The germline V gene encodes CDR1 WSHSY and CDR2 SAAADI. V gave up 3 bases and J gave up 5 bases; unmatched junction bases: 17. The DNA of the CDR3 is TGCGCCAGCAGTGAATCTAGCGGAGAGATGAGTCTGGGAGATACGCAGTATTTT. It encodes CASSESSGEMSLGDTQYF.

The chain recombines TRBV25-1 with TRBJ2-5, with D possibly being TRBD1 (6 bases). V was pared by 5 bases and J by 4 bases, with 14 bases between. Germline lookup yields CDR1 MGHDK and CDR2 SYGVNS. The CDR3 covers 14 residues. CDR3: CASSQMGRGETQYF. The CDR3 DNA reads TGTGCCAGCAGTCAAATGGGCAGGGGAGAGACCCAGTACTTC. The full variable domain, in which reference TRBV25-1 and TRBJ2-5 provide the parts outside the CDR3, is EADIYQTPRYLVIGTGKKITLECSQTMGHDKMYWYQQDPGMELHLIHYSYGVNSTEKGDLSSESTVSRIRTEHFPLTLESARPSHTSQYLCASSQMGRGETQYFGPGTRLLVL.

V and J are TRBV30 and TRBJ2-1; 8 bases are shared with TRBD2. The CDR3 covers 13 residues. CDR1 and CDR2 from the germline V gene are GTSNPN and SVGIG (reference sequence). The V and J ends lost 6 bases and 8 bases, in that order; junction bases with no gene match: 9. The CDR3 here is CACNEREWYEQFF. CDR3 nucleotides: TGTGCCTGTAATGAGCGGGAGTGGTATGAGCAGTTCTTC.

The V and J genes are TRBV28 and TRBJ2-7; D remains ambiguous. With 6 bases removed from V and 3 bases from J, the gap between germline ends came to 12 bases. This CDR3 spans 13 amino acids. Germline CDR1 reads MDHEN; CDR2 reads SYDVKM. CDR3 DNA: TGTGCCAGCAGGGTCTATACCGGCTACGAGCAGTACTTC. Translated, it gives CASRVYTGYEQYF.

The chain is built from TRBV7-2 and TRBJ2-7; 9 bases align to TRBD1. In germline, CDR1 is SGHTA, CDR2 FQGNSA. This CDR3 has 16 residues. The ends lost 5 bases at V and 5 bases at J; junction bases unmatched: 13. CDR3 residues: CASSPRRSGTGNEQYF. The CDR3 DNA reads as TGTGCCAGCAGCCCCCGCCGATCCGGGACAGGGAACGAGCAGTACTTC.

J is TRBJ1-5 and V is TRBV28; TRBD1 matches at 8 bases. The J segment lost 0 bases and the V segment lost 6 bases, leaving 13 bases of the junction unmatched. Per germline, CDR1 MDHEN and CDR2 SYDVKM. This CDR3 comprises 18 residues. CDR3 sequence: CASRSGTGFYYSNQPQHF. The CDR3 DNA follows: TGTGCCAGCAGATCCGGGACAGGATTTTATTATAGCAATCAGCCCCAGCATTTT.

The J gene is TRBJ1-2, the V gene TRBV12-5, with 8 bases fitting TRBD1. CDR3 length: 15 amino acids. The germline gives CDR1 LGHNT, CDR2 FRNRAP. J gave up 1 base and V 6 bases, and 7 bases lay outside the gene matches. CDR3 residues: CASGLDRGYNYGYTF. CDR3 bases: TGTGCTAGTGGCTTAGACAGGGGTTATAACTATGGCTACACCTTC.

The rearrangement uses TRBV10-2 and TRBJ1-4; D may be TRBD1 (6 bases). Germline lookup yields CDR1 WSHSY and CDR2 SAAADI. The CDR3 is 13 amino acids. V was shortened by 3 bases and J by 6 bases, with 8 bases between the two germline ends. As DNA, the CDR3 is TGCGCCAGCAGTGACAGGGGAGATGAAAAACTGTTTTTT. This sequence encodes CASSDRGDEKLFF.